These 19 T cell receptor beta chains originate from one sample sequenced in a study of neurological immune-mediated disorders. Time point meaning: technical triplicate 3. TCRdb reprocessed the 5' RACE reads with MiXCR, giving one entry per CDR3 protein. This repertoire shows tens of thousands of distinct CDR3 sequences, about 15% found once; its top ten account for around 4.9%. The sequenced sample consisted of CD4+ T cells from blood. The receptors come from a female donor with HTLV-1-associated myelopathy (HAM/TSP).

This clonotype was recorded many times. CDR3 amino acids: CASRLDGVEQYF. The DNA for the CDR3 is TGTGCCAGCAGATTGGACGGGGTCGAGCAGTACTTC. The genes are TRBV12-3 or TRBV12-4 and TRBJ2-7, with a tentative D call TRBD2 (5 bases). CDR3 length: 12 residues. Trimming shortened V by 6 bases and J by 6 bases, and 12 bases separated the two germline ends.

This clonotype was counted between two and nine times. This CDR3 is CASSRDTEDYGYTF. The CDR3 DNA sequence: TGTGCCAGCAGCCGGGACACCGAGGACTATGGCTACACCTTC. The chain is built from TRBV4-2 and TRBJ1-2; perhaps TRBD1 as D (6 bases). Germline V gene data show CDR1 as LGHNA and CDR2 as YNFKEQ. V was trimmed by 4 bases and J by 3 bases, leaving 12 bases between them. The CDR3 has 14 amino acids.

This clonotype was found many times. V and J are TRBV3-1 and TRBJ2-7; D gene unclear. Germline CDR1 and CDR2: LGHDT and YNNKEL (reference sequence). This CDR3 has 12 residues. Trimming removed 2 bases from V and 1 base from J, with 3 bases in between. CDR3 amino acids: CASSQTSYEQYF. DNA for the CDR3: TGTGCCAGCAGCCAAACTTCCTACGAGCAGTACTTC.

This clonotype was seen many times. The chain recombines TRBV20-1 with TRBJ2-7; 7 nucleotides agree with TRBD1. The V segment lost 5 bases and the J segment 6 bases; nucleotides outside the gene matches: 7. Germline CDR1 is DFQATT and CDR2 is SNEGSKA (reference sequence). The CDR3 totals 12 residues. In DNA, the CDR3 is TGCAGTGCTCCTGGACAGGCGGTCGAGCAGTACTTC. Translation gives CSAPGQAVEQYF.

This clonotype was counted ten times or more. The chain has TRBV23-1 and TRBJ2-2, with D perhaps matching TRBD1 or TRBD2 (5 bases each). TRBV23-1 is designated an ORF whose function remains uncertain. Trimming removed 4 bases at V and 0 bases at J, with 12 bases between. The length of the CDR3 is 16 residues. The CDR3 region has the DNA TGCGCCAGCAGTCCCGGGGACCACTCGAACACCGGGGAGCTGTTTTTT. Amino acid sequence: CASSPGDHSNTGELFF.

This clonotype showed up many times. J is TRBJ2-1 and V is TRBV7-3, with D hard to call. Germline CDR1 SGHTA, CDR2 FQGTGA. The V end was cut by 1 base, the J end by 5 bases, with 6 bases between. This CDR3 has 13 amino acids. The CDR3 region is CASSLRLDNEQFF. DNA for the CDR3: TGTGCCAGCAGCTTAAGGCTGGACAATGAGCAGTTCTTC.

The table lists this clonotype with many counts. The chain uses TRBV5-1 and TRBJ1-1; D possibly corresponds to TRBD1 (5 bases). Trimming removed 3 bases from V and 5 bases from J, with 11 bases in between. The CDR3 sequence is 13 residues long. CDR1 is SGHRS, CDR2 YFSETQ, per germline. The CDR3 here is CASSSSRGTEAFF. CDR3 nucleotide sequence: TGCGCCAGCAGCTCCTCTCGGGGGACTGAAGCTTTCTTT.

The chain has TRBV19 and TRBJ2-2, with D perhaps given as TRBD1 or TRBD2 (5 bases each). The CDR3 extends over 15 amino acids. Trimming removed 6 bases from V and 6 bases from J, with 17 bases in between. CDR1 and CDR2 (germline): LNHDA, SQIVND (reference sequence). In DNA form, the CDR3 reads TGTGCCAGTAGGAAACTAGTGGGGCGCTCCGGGGAGCTGTTTTTT. Its translation: CASRKLVGRSGELFF.

As for this clonotype: A much more abundant neighbour one base away suggests this may be a read error. V is TRBV4-3 and J is TRBJ1-5; 8 positions match TRBD1. The CDR3 totals 16 residues. V gave up 0 bases and J gave up 6 bases; unmatched junction bases: 7. In germline, CDR1 is LGHNA, CDR2 YSLEER. CDR3 bases: TGCGCCAGCAGCCAAGATACCCAGGGGACAGGTCAGCCCCAGCATTTT. Protein sequence: CASSQDTQGTGQPQHF.

This clonotype was recorded at least ten times. The V call is TRBV20-1, the J call TRBJ2-5; D not resolved. The V and J ends lost 3 bases and 2 bases respectively, with 7 bases between them. This CDR3 comprises 12 residues. Germline CDR1 is DFQATT and CDR2 is SNEGSKA (reference sequence). CDR3 sequence: CSASFRQETQYF. DNA of the CDR3: TGCAGTGCTAGTTTCCGTCAAGAGACCCAGTACTTC.

In its sample, this clonotype was seen many times. This sequence joins TRBV6-5 and TRBJ1-6; D is ambiguous. The V end was cut by 0 bases, the J end by 6 bases, with 9 bases between. CDR1 and CDR2 from the germline V gene are MNHEY and SVGAGI. The CDR3 runs to 15 residues. CDR3 bases: TGTGCCAGCAGTTACTCGGGGTCGGTTAATTCACCCCTCCACTTT. It specifies CASSYSGSVNSPLHF.

This clonotype was seen ten or more times. The chain links TRBV28 to TRBJ2-2, with D possibly TRBD2 on 6 matching bases. Deletions cut 6 bases from V and 0 bases from J, with 14 bases between. In germline, CDR1 is MDHEN, CDR2 SYDVKM. The CDR3 extends over 16 amino acids. CDR3 in amino acids: CASSGSGESNTGELFF. In nucleotides, the CDR3 is TGTGCCAGCAGCGGATCGGGGGAATCGAACACCGGGGAGCTGTTTTTT.

In this sample, this clonotype turned up many times. The rearrangement links TRBV9 to TRBJ2-7, with a weak D call TRBD1 (6 bases). The V end lost 0 bases, the J end lost 2 bases, and 12 bases lay between the germline ends. Looked up from germline, CDR1 is SGDLS and CDR2 is YYNGEE. There are 15 residues in the CDR3. The CDR3 nucleotides are TGTGCCAGCAGCGTAGGAGCAGGGGATGCCTACGAGCAGTACTTC. It encodes CASSVGAGDAYEQYF. Supplemented by reference TRBV9 and TRBJ2-7, the full variable domain reads DSGVTQTPKHLITATGQRVTLRCSPRSGDLSVYWYQQSLDQGLQFLIQYYNGEERAKGNILERFSAQQFPDLHSELNLSSLELGDSALYFCASSVGAGDAYEQYFGPGTRLTVT.

This clonotype was seen at least ten times. The chain employs TRBV19 and TRBJ1-2; no clear D. CDR1 and CDR2 (germline): LNHDA, SQIVND (reference sequence). This CDR3 contains 14 residues. V was trimmed by 5 bases and J by 4 bases, leaving 14 bases between them. CDR3 sequence: CASSFWERPYGYTF. CDR3 nucleotide sequence: TGTGCCAGTAGTTTCTGGGAGAGGCCCTATGGCTACACCTTC.

The chain recombines TRBV20-1 with TRBJ2-2; possibly TRBD1 for D (6 bases). CDR1 DFQATT and CDR2 SNEGSKA come from the germline V gene (reference sequence). This CDR3 region has 14 residues. V lost 6 bases and J lost 0, with 11 bases in between. The CDR3 bases are TGCAGTGCACAGGGTCTCGCGAACACCGGGGAGCTGTTTTTT. Translation gives CSAQGLANTGELFF.

There are many counts of this clonotype. The rearrangement joins TRBV20-1 to TRBJ2-2; TRBD1 is a possible D gene (6 bases). There are 13 residues in the CDR3. Germline V lookup: CDR1 DFQATT, CDR2 SNEGSKA (reference sequence). V shed 3 bases and J shed 9 bases, with 14 bases lying between them. The CDR3 DNA is TGCAGTGCTAGGGCAACAGGGCGTAGGGAGCTGTTTTTT. Translating gives CSARATGRRELFF.

Ten or more counts support this clonotype. The chain employs TRBV20-1 and TRBJ2-1; TRBD2 matches at 9 bases. J gave up 8 bases and V 3 bases, and 14 bases lay outside the gene matches. This CDR3 is built from 16 residues. Germline V lookup: CDR1 DFQATT, CDR2 SNEGSKA (reference sequence). The CDR3 region is CSARAIGTSNGYEQFF. The DNA of the CDR3 is TGCAGTGCTAGGGCAATTGGGACTAGCAACGGCTATGAGCAGTTCTTC.

This clonotype was seen ten or more times. V gene TRBV29-1 combines with J gene TRBJ2-1; perhaps TRBD2 as D (6 bases). V was shortened by 2 bases and J by 14 bases, with 28 bases between the two germline ends. This CDR3 is built from 16 residues. Looked up from germline, CDR1 is SQVTM and CDR2 is ANQGSEA. In nucleotides, the CDR3 is TGCAGCGTTGAAAGGTCAGGGCCGCGCCCGACTAGGAAGGAGTTCTTC. Translating it yields CSVERSGPRPTRKEFF.

In its sample, this clonotype was seen many times. The V gene is TRBV9, the J gene TRBJ2-7, with 8 bases identical to TRBD1. Germline V gene lookup returns CDR1 SGDLS and CDR2 YYNGEE. Unmatched junction bases numbered 4, after V lost 2 bases and J lost 0 bases. The CDR3 consists of 15 residues. For the CDR3, the DNA is TGTGCCAGCAGCGTCTCGGGACAGGTCTCCTACGAGCAGTACTTC. This encodes CASSVSGQVSYEQYF.